These 27 T cell receptor beta chains originate from one sample sequenced in a study of CD4 T cells in relation to SARS-CoV-2 and coronaviruses. The assay was immunoSEQ multiplex PCR, and TCRdb's table has in-frame clones only and misses some. The sample has around 9,800 clones; roughly 77% are singletons. The antigens these receptors bind are not known. Before the COVID-19 pandemic, during about 2010-2018, CD4+ T cells were taken from unexposed donors. After ten to eleven days of culture, CD4+ T cells were isolated. The sample comprised CD4+ T cells from PBMCs, cultured in vitro. These receptors were taken from a human donor in good health.

This chain uses TRBV9 with TRBJ1-1, with a weak D call TRBD1 (6 bases). Germline V gene sequence: CDR1 SGDLS, CDR2 YYNGEE. This CDR3 region has 15 residues. Trimming left V 4 bases short and J 1 base short, with 14 bases between. The CDR3 coding sequence is TGTGCCAGCAGCTCAGGGGCCCAATGGAACACTGAAGCTTTCTTT. It codes for CASSSGAQWNTEAFF.

This sequence joins TRBV7-3 and TRBJ2-7, with a possible D match to TRBD1 (6 bases). V dropped 2 bases and J dropped 0 bases, with 8 bases sitting between them. The CDR3 is 14 amino acids. The germline V gene has CDR1 SGHTA and CDR2 FQGTGA. DNA of the CDR3: TGTGCCAGCAGCTTACAGACAGGCTCCTACGAGCAGTACTTC. Amino acid sequence: CASSLQTGSYEQYF.

This chain connects TRBV5-8 to TRBJ2-5, with D maybe TRBD2 (6 bases). Germline CDR1 and CDR2: SGHTS and YDEGEE. The CDR3 sequence is 16 residues long. The V end lost 0 bases, the J end lost 2 bases, and 14 bases lay between the germline ends. The CDR3 sequence is CASSLGAAGLQETQYF. The CDR3 DNA reads TGTGCCAGCAGCTTGGGAGCGGCGGGGCTACAAGAGACCCAGTACTTC.

The V call is TRBV6-1, the J call TRBJ2-7, with D possibly being TRBD1 or TRBD2 (6 bases each). V lost 7 bases, J lost 7 bases, and 17 bases lay in between. Germline-derived CDR1 and CDR2 are MNHNS and SASEGT. The CDR3 consists of 13 residues. The CDR3 DNA sequence: TGTGCCAGCAACCGGAGGGGGGTAGGAGAGCAGTACTTC. It is translated as CASNRRGVGEQYF.

The J gene is TRBJ1-1, the V gene TRBV7-8, with D possibly being TRBD1 (6 bases). The germline V and J ends were trimmed by 2 bases and 1 base, with 17 bases remaining between them. The length of the CDR3 is 17 residues. From germline, CDR1 is SGHVS and CDR2 FQNEAQ. The DNA of the CDR3 is TGTGCCAGCAGCTTAAAACGGACAGTCGTGGGGAACACTGAAGCTTTCTTT. It translates to CASSLKRTVVGNTEAFF.

This rearrangement joins TRBV5-1 to TRBJ2-5; 9 bases align to TRBD2. The CDR3 runs to 16 residues. From germline, CDR1 is SGHRS and CDR2 YFSETQ. Unmatched junction bases numbered 8, after V lost 0 bases and J lost 5 bases. DNA of the CDR3: TGCGCCAGCAGCTTGGGTAGCGGGAGTGAGGGGGAGACCCAGTACTTC. It specifies CASSLGSGSEGETQYF.

This clone was recorded only once. The CDR3 is CASGPGQGSGNTIYF. The CDR3 bases are TGTGCTAGTGGCCCGGGACAGGGCTCTGGAAACACCATATATTTT. The rearrangement joins TRBV12-5 to TRBJ1-3, with 9 bases that match TRBD1. There are 15 residues in the CDR3. Trimming at V came to 6 bases and at J to 0 bases, leaving 3 bases not matched to a gene. From germline, CDR1 is LGHNT and CDR2 FRNRAP.

In its sample, this clone was seen a few times. The chain has TRBV7-8 and TRBJ1-5, with a weak D call TRBD1 (5 bases). V shed 0 bases and J shed 1 base, with 25 bases lying between them. The CDR3 loop spans 21 amino acids. Germline values: CDR1 SGHVS, CDR2 FQNEAQ. The CDR3 region is CASSLADSIPSYRASNQPQHF. DNA of the CDR3: TGTGCCAGCAGCTTAGCCGACAGCATTCCTTCTTACCGCGCCAGCAATCAGCCCCAGCATTTT.

This clone showed up just a few times. The chain is built from TRBV18 and TRBJ2-7; TRBD2 agrees at 14 bases. J was trimmed by 3 bases and V by 4 bases; bases with no gene match: 11. This CDR3 has 18 residues. Looked up from germline, CDR1 is KGHSH and CDR2 is LQKENI. This CDR3 is CASSQYTGLAGVRYEQYF. CDR3 DNA sequence: TGTGCCAGCTCACAGTACACGGGACTAGCGGGAGTTCGCTACGAGCAGTACTTC.

This sequence joins TRBV27 and TRBJ1-6; a possible D gene is TRBD1 (5 bases). Germline CDR1 is MNHEY and CDR2 is SMNVEV (reference sequence). CDR3 size: 18 residues. The V gene lost 1 base and the J gene lost 6 bases, with 19 bases spanning the gap. The CDR3 DNA follows: TGTGCCAGCAGTTTATACCCCCCGGGGCGCATGGTTAATTCACCCCTCCACTTT. Residues: CASSLYPPGRMVNSPLHF.

The genes are TRBV30 and TRBJ2-6; D unclear. Germline CDR1 is GTSNPN and CDR2 is SVGIG (reference sequence). The CDR3 runs 16 residues. Trimming pared 1 base from V and 0 bases from J, leaving 10 bases between. The CDR3 sequence is CAWSAGKSSGANVLTF. In nucleotides, the CDR3 is TGTGCCTGGAGTGCCGGCAAAAGCTCTGGGGCCAACGTCCTGACTTTC.

This clone was seen only a few times. The chain is built from TRBV19 and TRBJ2-5; 8 bases align to TRBD2. The V gene's germline CDR1 is LNHDA and CDR2 SQIVND (reference sequence). The CDR3 spans 14 residues. Germline trimming cut 5 bases from V and 4 bases from J; bases unmatched to any gene: 6. CDR3 nucleotides: TGTGCCAGTAGTCCCCTTAGCGGGACAGAGACCCAGTACTTC. Protein product: CASSPLSGTETQYF. Supplemented by reference TRBV19 and TRBJ2-5, the full variable domain reads DGGITQSPKYLFRKEGQNVTLSCEQNLNHDAMYWYRQDPGQGLRLIYYSQIVNDFQKGDIAEGYSVSREKKESFPLTVTSAQKNPTAFYLCASSPLSGTETQYFGPGTRLLVL.

The chain joins TRBV10-3 to TRBJ1-6; 10 positions agree with TRBD1. The CDR3 consists of 15 residues. V lost 4 bases to trimming and J lost 10 bases; unmatched junction nucleotides: 7. Germline V gives CDR1 ENHRY, CDR2 SYGVKD. The CDR3 is CAISGGTGVGSPLHF. The CDR3 DNA reads TGTGCCATCAGTGGAGGGACAGGGGTGGGATCACCCCTCCACTTT.

The gene calls are TRBV24-1 and TRBJ2-1; maybe TRBD2 (6 bases). V gave up 1 base and J gave up 9 bases, with 15 bases separating them. Germline V gives CDR1 KGHDR, CDR2 SFDVKD. The CDR3 is 15 amino acids. The CDR3 here is CATSDFWDSDCEQFF. The CDR3 region has the DNA TGTGCCACCAGTGATTTTTGGGACTCTGACTGTGAGCAGTTCTTC.

CDR3 coding DNA: TGTGCCAGCAGCGCGCCTGACAGGGTTGTAAACACCATATATTTT. It codes for CASSAPDRVVNTIYF. V usage is TRBV7-2 and J usage is TRBJ1-3; 7 positions agree with TRBD1. Germline-derived CDR1 and CDR2 are SGHTA and FQGNSA. The CDR3 totals 15 residues. The junction had 10 bases not matched to a gene; V was cut back by 5 bases and J by 6 bases.

The V gene is TRBV7-3, the J gene TRBJ2-5, with D perhaps matching TRBD1 (6 bases). This CDR3 spans 14 amino acids. CDR1 and CDR2 from the germline V gene are SGHTA and FQGTGA. The V end lost 5 bases, the J end lost 0 bases, and 10 bases lay between the germline ends. As DNA, the CDR3 is TGTGCCAGCAGCATGACAGGTCACCAAGAGACCCAGTACTTC. Translated: CASSMTGHQETQYF.

The gene calls are TRBV11-2 and TRBJ1-2; D remains ambiguous. V was shortened by 5 bases and J by 1 base, with 8 bases between the two germline ends. The V gene's germline CDR1 is SGHAT and CDR2 FQNNGV. CDR3 length: 13 amino acids. The CDR3 here is CASSPDLNYGYTF. CDR3 sequence (DNA): TGTGCCAGCAGCCCAGACCTTAACTATGGCTACACCTTC.

This clone turned up a few times. The rearrangement joins TRBV5-4 to TRBJ2-5; D gene uncertain. Trimming shortened V by 4 bases and J by 2 bases, and 12 bases separated the two germline ends. Per the germline V gene, CDR1 is SGHNT and CDR2 is YYREEE (reference sequence). This CDR3 region has 14 residues. The CDR3 region has the DNA TGTGCCAGCAGCCGAGGTACGGTTCAAGAGACCCAGTACTTC. Amino acids: CASSRGTVQETQYF.

The rearrangement uses TRBV20-1 and TRBJ1-1; D gene ambiguous. This CDR3 is 11 amino acids long. Germline CDR1 is DFQATT and CDR2 is SNEGSKA (reference sequence). V lost 8 bases, J lost 3 bases, and 10 bases lay in between. CDR3 coding DNA: TGCAGTATTCAGGAGTACACTGAAGCTTTCTTT. Encoded protein: CSIQEYTEAFF.

This chain uses TRBV5-1 with TRBJ2-3, with 11 bases lining up with TRBD1. Trimming took 6 bases from V and 5 from J; bases not matched to a gene: 5. The CDR3 has 14 amino acids. Germline lookup yields CDR1 SGHRS and CDR2 YFSETQ. As DNA, the CDR3 is TGCGCCAGCACCGGGACAGGGGGGAGAGATACGCAGTATTTT. Amino acids: CASTGTGGRDTQYF.

The rearrangement uses TRBV10-3 and TRBJ1-3; the D gene is possibly TRBD1 (5 bases). Trimming took off 11 bases at V and 4 bases at J, with 15 bases between the two ends. This CDR3 contains 13 residues. The germline V gene has CDR1 ENHRY and CDR2 SYGVKD. The CDR3 DNA reads TGTGCCGCCCTAGGGACTCGCGGAAACACCATATATTTT. Amino acids: CAALGTRGNTIYF.

CDR3 in DNA: TGTGCCAGCAGTCGCGGGCAGGCCGGGGAGCTGTTTTTT. The encoded protein is CASSRGQAGELFF. This chain links TRBV12-3 or TRBV12-4 with TRBJ2-2; D is possibly TRBD2 (5 bases). Between the trimmed V and J ends, which lost 5 bases and 6 bases, there was a span of 10 bases. The CDR3 runs 13 residues.

V is TRBV11-3 and J is TRBJ2-1; 12 nucleotides agree with TRBD2. The CDR3 loop spans 15 amino acids. Trimming at V came to 5 bases and at J to 4 bases, leaving 3 bases not matched to a gene. Looked up from germline, CDR1 is SGHNT and CDR2 is YENEEA. CDR3 nucleotide sequence: TGTGCCAGCAGCCCTAGCGGGAGGGCGTACAATGAGCAGTTCTTC. This codes for CASSPSGRAYNEQFF.

This chain uses TRBV7-8 with TRBJ2-5; no clear D gene. Trimming pared 1 base from V and 4 bases from J, leaving 10 bases between. The germline V gene encodes CDR1 SGHVS and CDR2 FQNEAQ. CDR3 length: 14 residues. The CDR3 nucleotides read TGTGCCAGCAGCTTAGGTTTGGCGCGAGAGACCCAGTACTTC. It codes for CASSLGLARETQYF.

V gene TRBV7-2 combines with J gene TRBJ2-7; D ambiguous. Trimming left V 3 bases short and J 6 bases short, with 12 bases between. The CDR3 runs 13 residues. CDR1 SGHTA and CDR2 FQGNSA come from the germline V gene. Here the CDR3 DNA reads TGTGCCAGCAGCTTGACTCTAAGTGGCGAGCAGTACTTC. Translation: CASSLTLSGEQYF.

This chain links TRBV4-3 with TRBJ2-3; 12 positions match TRBD2. Germline V gene data show CDR1 as LGHNA and CDR2 as YSLEER. The V and J ends lost 0 bases and 2 bases, in that order; junction bases with no gene match: 6. The CDR3 is 18 amino acids. The CDR3 sequence: CASSQDAGLAGPTDTQYF. CDR3 sequence (DNA): TGCGCCAGCAGCCAAGACGCTGGACTAGCGGGGCCCACAGATACGCAGTATTTT.

The CDR3 protein is CASTRAGEQYF. The CDR3 coding sequence is TGTGCCAGCACCCGGGCTGGCGAGCAGTACTTC. The V call is TRBV6-5, the J call TRBJ2-7, with D unresolved. Germline CDR1 and CDR2: MNHEY and SVGAGI. The CDR3 contains 11 residues. V was clipped by 7 bases and J by 6 bases, with 10 bases between them.